This is a list of T cell receptor beta chains from one sample in a study of STAT3 mutations in large granular lymphocyte leukemia. Measured with immunoSEQ multiplex PCR; TCRdb has only the in-frame clones, and not every one. The sample consists of 20,000 to 30,000 clones, about 95% of them appearing once. The sequencing sample was made of peripheral blood mononuclear cells. These receptors originate from a man aged 35 to 55 with T-cell large granular lymphocyte leukemia. Some clones in this sample may be carry-over from other donors' samples. CDR3s include the opening cysteine and the closing phenylalanine or tryptophan. The D gene is left open where the match is weak. Some rows mark clone size as missing; the rest say once, few, many or name a class of expanded clone.

CDR3nt,CDR3aa,j_gene,d_gene,abundance,v_gene
TGTGCCAGCAGCTTCCCCCTGGGTAGGACAACGAACACTGAAGCTTTCTTT,CASSFPLGRTTNTEAFF,TRBJ1-1,-,-,TRBV7-9
TGCGCCAGCAGCTTGGGGGCAGGGAGCAATCAGCCCCAGCATTTT,CASSLGAGSNQPQHF,TRBJ1-5,-,-,TRBV5-1
TGTGCCAGCTCCCCGGGGACCCAAGAGACCCAGTACTTC,CASSPGTQETQYF,TRBJ2-5,-,-,TRBV18
TGTGCCATCAGTTCGGACAGGCAACAAGAGACCCAGTACTTC,CAISSDRQQETQYF,TRBJ2-5,TRBD1,-,TRBV10-3
TGTGCCAGCTCACCTGACGGTCTCAAAAACATTCAGTACTTC,CASSPDGLKNIQYF,TRBJ2-4,-,-,TRBV18
TGTGCCAGCGGGGGGGACAGAACTTCCCCTCACACCTTC,CASGGDRTSPHTF,TRBJ1-2,TRBD1,-,TRBV19
TGTGCCAGCAGTGAGACCAGGGTTACAAATTCACCCCTCCACTTT,CASSETRVTNSPLHF,TRBJ1-6,-,-,TRBV25-1
TGTGCCAGCAGCCAACCCGGGACGGGCGAAGAGACCCAGTACTTC,CASSQPGTGEETQYF,TRBJ2-5,-,-,TRBV4-2
TGTGCCAGCAGCTTAACCGTCTCTAGCGGGGGAGAGCAGTTCTTC,CASSLTVSSGGEQFF,TRBJ2-1,TRBD2,-,TRBV11-2
TGCAGCGTCGGGACAGGGGGCATGAATGAGCAGTTCTTC,CSVGTGGMNEQFF,TRBJ2-1,TRBD1,-,TRBV29-1
TGCGCCAGCAGCCAAGATACGGATAACTATGGCTACACCTTC,CASSQDTDNYGYTF,TRBJ1-2,-,-,TRBV4-3
TGCGCCAGCAGCTTAGGACTAGCGGGGGACCAACAAGAGACCCAGTACTTC,CASSLGLAGDQQETQYF,TRBJ2-5,TRBD2,-,TRBV5-1
TGTGCCAGCAGCTTGTCACAAAATGAGCAGTTCTTC,CASSLSQNEQFF,TRBJ2-1,-,-,TRBV5-4
TGTGCCAGCAGTGACCCCAGCGTTGGGGGTAACTATGGCTACACCTTC,CASSDPSVGGNYGYTF,TRBJ1-2,-,-,TRBV2
TGCGCCAGCAGAAAGCAGGAGCGGGAAAAACTGTTTTTT,CASRKQEREKLFF,TRBJ1-4,-,once,TRBV5-1
TGTGCCAGCAGCCCCCGGGGCCAGACCTTTTTAATATCAGTGAAAGTTTTCTTT,CASSPRGQTFLISVKVFF,TRBJ1-1,-,once,TRBV4-2
TGTGCCAGCTCACCTAAACTCTACCTGGAGTCCACTGAAGCTTTCTTT,CASSPKLYLESTEAFF,TRBJ1-1,-,once,TRBV18
TGTGCCAGCAGCCTCACCAGGGGGGCAGGAGAGACCCAGTACTTC,CASSLTRGAGETQYF,TRBJ2-5,-,-,TRBV7-2
TGTGCCAGCAGCGAGGGGTTAGGGGGTGAAGCTTTCTTT,CASSEGLGGEAFF,TRBJ1-1,-,once,TRBV9
TGCGCCAGCAGCTTGACAGGGCCCATGAACACTGAAGCTTTCTTT,CASSLTGPMNTEAFF,TRBJ1-1,-,-,TRBV5-1
TGCAGCGGACGGCGGGCGGGAGGCACTGAAGCTTTCTTT,CSGRRAGGTEAFF,TRBJ1-1,-,-,TRBV29-1
TGTGCCAGCAGCTTAGCGGGGGAGTACATAGCTAACTATGGCTACACCTTC,CASSLAGEYIANYGYTF,TRBJ1-2,-,-,TRBV7-2
TGCAGCGTTGCTTCCAGGGGTTTGACTGAAGCTTTCTTT,CSVASRGLTEAFF,TRBJ1-1,-,-,TRBV29-1
TGCGCCAGCAGCCAAGAATTCCCACGGATGCCAGCTTTCTTT,CASSQEFPRMPAFF,TRBJ1-1,-,once,TRBV4-3
TGTGCCAGCACGGGCCGGGGGCCGGGCACCGGGGAGCTGTTTTTT,CASTGRGPGTGELFF,TRBJ2-2,-,-,TRBV6-5
TGTGCCACCAGCCAGAGAGCAGGGAACAATCAGCCCCAGCATTTT,CATSQRAGNNQPQHF,TRBJ1-5,-,-,TRBV15